The T cell receptor (beta chain) described here comes from a study of cytomegalovirus exposure and HLA in healthy donors. General study results and limits: Later analysis placed DRB1 highest and HLA-C lowest in TCR association rates, which differed by HLA locus. Sequencing depth roughly uniform across donors was assumed in presence/absence analyses.

60 Vbeta and 13 Jbeta primers were used in PCR. Authors' data handling: An analysis performed later counted about 80 million unique TCR beta chains (roughly 10 million of them shared). Sequencing was performed with immunoSEQ multiplex PCR; in TCRdb, only in-frame clones are kept and a portion is missing. D and trimming come from the DNA, and the V and J calls and clone size come from that table. The sample holds around 120,000 clones, 55% to 65% seen once. V gave up 4 bases and J gave up 6 bases, with 17 bases separating them. The CDR3 sequence is 16 residues long. Germline V gene sequence: CDR1 SGDLS, CDR2 YYNGEE. Worth noting for this clone: Antigen unknown.

The chain employs TRBV9 and TRBJ1-6; tentative D call: TRBD1 (6 bases). The sequenced sample was PBMCs. This clonotype was sampled from a woman in her thirties or forties in good health and CMV-seropositive. The CDR3 DNA sequence: TGTGCCAGCAGCTCCGCAGGGGTCGGTGTTAATTCACCCCTCCACTTT. It encodes CASSSAGVGVNSPLHF.